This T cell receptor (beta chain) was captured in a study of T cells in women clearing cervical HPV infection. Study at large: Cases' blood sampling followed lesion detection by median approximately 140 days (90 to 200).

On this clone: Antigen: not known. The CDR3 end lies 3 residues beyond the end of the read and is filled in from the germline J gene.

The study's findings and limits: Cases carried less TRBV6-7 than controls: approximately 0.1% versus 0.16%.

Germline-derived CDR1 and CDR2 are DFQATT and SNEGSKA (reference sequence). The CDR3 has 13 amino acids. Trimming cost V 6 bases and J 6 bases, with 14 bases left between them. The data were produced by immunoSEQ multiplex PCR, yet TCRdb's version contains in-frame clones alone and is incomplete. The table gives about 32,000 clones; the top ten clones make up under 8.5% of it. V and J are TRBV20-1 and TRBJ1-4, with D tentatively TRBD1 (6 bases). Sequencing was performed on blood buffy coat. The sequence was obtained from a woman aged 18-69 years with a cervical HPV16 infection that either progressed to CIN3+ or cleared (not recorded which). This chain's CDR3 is CSARQVSDEKLFF. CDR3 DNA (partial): TGCAGTGCAAGACAGGTATCGGATGAAAAA.